The 18 T cell receptor beta chains given below trace back to one sample, sequenced in a study of shared clonotypes between healthy human individuals. Assay used: immunoSEQ multiplex PCR; TCRdb lists only in-frame clones, some missing. The sample yields about 2.1 million clones, just under 95% seen once. Cells designated naive CD8 were CD45RO-negative and were positively selected for CCR7, with terminally differentiated effector memory CD45RA+ cells excluded. The sequencing input was naive CD8+ T cells from PBMCs. Source of these receptors: a man between 18 and 35 years old in good health. Some clones in this sample may be carry-over from other donors' samples.

J is TRBJ2-1 and V is TRBV11-2, with TRBD2 matching over 10 bases. Germline V lookup: CDR1 SGHAT, CDR2 FQNNGV. This CDR3 region has 14 residues. The trim removed 7 bases at V and 10 bases at J, leaving 10 bases unmatched. In DNA form, the CDR3 reads TGTGCCAGCACCGAGGGGGGGACTAGCGCGGAGCAGTTCTTC. It codes for CASTEGGTSAEQFF. Complete variable domain (other parts from reference TRBV11-2 and TRBJ2-1): EAGVAQSPRYKIIEKRQSVAFWCNPISGHATLYWYQQILGQGPKLLIQFQNNGVVDDSQLPKDRFSAERLKGVDSTLKIQPAKLEDSAVYLCASTEGGTSAEQFFGPGTRLTVL.

J is TRBJ1-1 and V is TRBV5-6, with D unresolved. With 1 base removed from V and 7 bases from J, the gap between germline ends came to 11 bases. The CDR3 covers 13 residues. Germline loops: CDR1 SGHDT, CDR2 YYEEEE. CDR3 sequence (DNA): TGTGCCAGCAGCTTGCTTTCGGGAATTGAAGCTTTCTTT. It codes for CASSLLSGIEAFF. Full variable domain (remainder filled in from reference TRBV5-6 and TRBJ1-1): DAGVTQSPTHLIKTRGQQVTLRCSPKSGHDTVSWYQQALGQGPQFIFQYYEEEERQRGNFPDRFSGHQFPNYSSELNVNALLLGDSALYLCASSLLSGIEAFFGQGTRLTVV.

As to this clone: This sample includes further DNA sequences coding for the same CDR3. The chain has TRBV27 and TRBJ2-2; D might be TRBD1 (6 bases). Per germline, CDR1 MNHEY and CDR2 SMNVEV (reference sequence). V shed 6 bases and J shed 4 bases, with 9 bases lying between them. This CDR3 region has 13 residues. CDR3 DNA sequence: TGTGCCAGCAGCCTAGGGGGCACCGGGGAGCTGTTTTTT. The encoded protein is CASSLGGTGELFF.

V is TRBV30 and J is TRBJ2-7; no clear D gene. Germline-derived CDR1 and CDR2 are GTSNPN and SVGIG (reference sequence). The CDR3 sequence is 14 residues long. V lost 0 bases to trimming and J lost 0 bases, with 9 bases between them. The CDR3 DNA sequence: TGTGCCTGGAGTGTACAACACAGCTCCTACGAGCAGTACTTC. Translating it yields CAWSVQHSSYEQYF.

Regarding this clone: Other nucleotide sequences in the sample specify the same CDR3. The chain links TRBV5-6 to TRBJ2-2; no firm D call. Germline CDR1 SGHDT, CDR2 YYEEEE. The CDR3 extends over 14 amino acids. Trimming removed 0 bases at V and 1 base at J, with 4 bases between. The DNA for the CDR3 is TGTGCCAGCAGCTTGGGCCAGAACACCGGGGAGCTGTTTTTT. Translated: CASSLGQNTGELFF.

CDR3 DNA sequence: TGTGCCAGCAGTGCACACAGGGTTAGCACAGATACGCAGTATTTT. Its translation is CASSAHRVSTDTQYF. The V call is TRBV28, the J call TRBJ2-3; a weak D match, TRBD1 (6 bases). The CDR3 loop spans 15 amino acids. The germline V and J ends were trimmed by 5 bases and 0 bases, with 12 bases remaining between them. Germline V lookup: CDR1 MDHEN, CDR2 SYDVKM. The full variable domain, completed using reference TRBV28 and TRBJ2-3, is DVKVTQSSRYLVKRTGEKVFLECVQDMDHENMFWYRQDPGLGLRLIYFSYDVKMKEKGDIPEGYSVSREKKERFSLILESASTNQTSMYLCASSAHRVSTDTQYFGPGTRLTVL.

The rearrangement links TRBV7-2 to TRBJ2-4; TRBD2 matches at 10 bases. This CDR3 has 19 amino acids. The germline V gene encodes CDR1 SGHTA and CDR2 FQGNSA. Germline trimming cut 5 bases from V and 1 base from J; bases unmatched to any gene: 14. The CDR3 DNA reads as TGTGCCAGCAGCCTGAGGGTCCTAGCGGGAGTTGCGGCCAAAAACATTCAGTACTTC. Its protein is CASSLRVLAGVAAKNIQYF.

The genes are TRBV5-4 and TRBJ1-5; D gene unclear. This CDR3 spans 15 amino acids. Germline CDR1 and CDR2: SGHNT and YYREEE (reference sequence). The V end was cut by 3 bases, the J end by 1 base, with 11 bases between. DNA for the CDR3: TGTGCCAGCAGCTCGACCCCGGGGAGCAATCAGCCCCAGCATTTT. This gives the protein CASSSTPGSNQPQHF.

V gene TRBV15 combines with J gene TRBJ2-7, with D tentatively TRBD1 (5 bases). This CDR3 spans 15 amino acids. Trimming took 0 bases from V and 3 from J, leaving 12 bases between them. Looked up from germline, CDR1 is LNHNV and CDR2 is YYDKDF (reference sequence). CDR3 sequence (DNA): TGTGCCACCAGCAGAGACCCCGGACAAATCTACGAGCAGTACTTC. Its translation: CATSRDPGQIYEQYF.

This clone was counted once. This chain links TRBV19 with TRBJ2-3, with 11 bases identical to TRBD2. Germline V lookup: CDR1 LNHDA, CDR2 SQIVND (reference sequence). V trimming: 5 bases; J trimming: 6 bases; junction bases outside the gene matches: 7. The CDR3 contains 15 residues. The CDR3 bases are TGTGCCAGTAGTCCTCGGACTAGCGGGCATGATACGCAGTATTTT. It codes for CASSPRTSGHDTQYF. Based on the CDR3 plus reference TRBV19 and TRBJ2-3, the full variable domain is DGGITQSPKYLFRKEGQNVTLSCEQNLNHDAMYWYRQDPGQGLRLIYYSQIVNDFQKGDIAEGYSVSREKKESFPLTVTSAQKNPTAFYLCASSPRTSGHDTQYFGPGTRLTVL.

As to this clone: Other DNA sequences within the sample encode an identical CDR3. The chain couples TRBV7-9 to TRBJ2-3; D is undetermined. The germline gives CDR1 SEHNR, CDR2 FQNEAQ (reference sequence). This CDR3 is 12 amino acids long. Trimming removed 1 base at V and 6 bases at J, with 5 bases between. Written as DNA, the CDR3 is TGTGCCAGCAGCTTAGTTGTCGATACGCAGTATTTT. It encodes CASSLVVDTQYF.

This rearrangement joins TRBV4-1 to TRBJ2-2, with a tentative D call TRBD1 (6 bases). The CDR3 sequence is 13 residues long. Germline V gene data show CDR1 as MGHRA and CDR2 as YSYEKL. Trimming took 6 bases from V and 6 from J, leaving 11 bases between them. CDR3 protein: CASRNRDPGELFF. DNA for the CDR3: TGCGCCAGCAGGAACAGGGACCCCGGGGAGCTGTTTTTT.

Turning to this clone: Other DNA sequences in the sample encode the same CDR3. The chain employs TRBV27 and TRBJ2-3, with D possibly TRBD1 on 6 matching bases. Germline V gene lookup returns CDR1 MNHEY and CDR2 SMNVEV (reference sequence). V was clipped by 5 bases and J by 3 bases, with 9 bases between them. The CDR3 spans 13 residues. As DNA, the CDR3 is TGTGCCAGCAGTCGAACAGGGACAGATACGCAGTATTTT. This codes for CASSRTGTDTQYF.

This chain connects TRBV5-6 to TRBJ1-3; no reliable D call. The germline CDR1 and CDR2 sequences are SGHDT and YYEEEE. V lost 0 bases and J lost 4, with 8 bases in between. The CDR3 runs 14 residues. CDR3 region: CASSLGMSGNTIYF. CDR3 DNA sequence: TGTGCCAGCAGCTTGGGAATGTCAGGAAACACCATATATTTT.

This clone was counted once. Its ends do not fully match the called genes, so a read error is possible. The chain recombines TRBV25-1 with TRBJ2-5; 8 bases line up with TRBD2. Looked up from germline, CDR1 is MGHDK and CDR2 is SYGVNS. This CDR3 is built from 13 residues. The CDR3 sequence is CASSTGGPGLLNF. Here the CDR3 DNA reads TGTGCCAGCAGCACGGGAGGGCCCGGTCTTTTGAACTTC.

The chain has TRBV11-1 and TRBJ1-5; 8 nucleotides line up with TRBD1. Germline assignment: CDR1 SGHAT and CDR2 FQDESV (reference sequence). Unmatched junction bases numbered 5, after V lost 1 base and J lost 6 bases. This CDR3 has 15 amino acids. The CDR3 loop reads CASSLVPRGPQPQHF. CDR3 DNA sequence: TGTGCCAGCAGCTTAGTCCCCAGGGGGCCTCAGCCCCAGCATTTT.

The V call is TRBV2, the J call TRBJ2-3; 9 bases agree with TRBD1. The germline V gene encodes CDR1 SNHLY and CDR2 FYNNEI. This CDR3 has 20 residues. The V gene end was trimmed by 6 bases and the J gene end by 2 bases; junction bases not matched to a gene: 21. The CDR3 protein is CASRIPLPSPGQGPTDTQYF. The CDR3 region has the DNA TGTGCCAGCAGAATACCACTACCGTCCCCGGGACAGGGCCCCACAGATACGCAGTATTTT.

V gene TRBV29-1 combines with J gene TRBJ2-2; D might be TRBD1 (7 bases). This CDR3 contains 12 residues. The V gene lost 6 bases and the J gene lost 6 bases, with 11 bases spanning the gap. In germline, CDR1 is SQVTM, CDR2 ANQGSEA. CDR3 in amino acids: CSVRGQSGELFF. In DNA form, the CDR3 reads TGCAGCGTGCGGGGACAGTCCGGGGAGCTGTTTTTT.